This T cell receptor beta chain is drawn from a study of spatial heterogeneity in lung cancer. Looking at the study overall: Samples came from some 73 TRACERx patients with untreated early-stage lung cancer. Sequencing of follow-up PBMC samples took place when they were available, at a median of approximately 2 years after resection.

To note about this clonotype: Its antigen is not known.

The time point: blood at routine non-recurrence follow-up after resection. Whole RNA, which was extracted from tumor, nontumor lung tissue or frozen PBMC, was sequenced without any cell sorting. The V and J ends lost 6 bases and 6 bases respectively, with 24 bases between them. The CDR3 extends over 17 amino acids. CDR1 is MNHNY, CDR2 SVGAGI, per germline (reference sequence). TCRdb re-derived calls from the 5' RACE reads in MiXCR, one entry per CDR3 protein. The repertoire consists of over 70,000 distinct CDR3 sequences, with approximately 9% occurring once and the leading ten covering under 2.5%. Study-level results: TCRs found ubiquitously expanded in tumor appeared in blood more at resection than at follow-up.

The sequences come from PBMCs, collected at follow-up. This clonotype was obtained from a female donor with early-stage non-small cell lung cancer. This chain uses TRBV6-6 with TRBJ2-4; D is perhaps TRBD1 (6 bases). CDR3 protein: CASSLEWGLLVRNIQYF. The DNA of the CDR3 is TGTGCCAGCAGCCTCGAATGGGGGCTTTTGGTGAGAAACATTCAGTACTTC.